This is a list of T cell receptor beta chains from one sample in a study of siplizumab effects on memory and regulatory T cells. Libraries were prepared by immunoSEQ multiplex PCR; TCRdb keeps only in-frame clonotypes and omits some of them. The sample includes over 85,000 clones, about 93% of them seen just once. The source material was non-Treg CD4+ T cells sorted from blood. The receptors here all came from a human donor in good health. Both conserved end residues are part of each CDR3. The size entry is marked missing in some rows and otherwise reads once, few, many or a size class.

j_call: TRBJ1-1; clone_size: once; v_call: TRBV5-4; cdr3_aa: CASSKGAPLNTEAFF
j_call: TRBJ1-2; clone_size: NA; v_call: TRBV10-2; cdr3_aa: CASSSGRDTRREGYTF
j_call: TRBJ2-7; clone_size: NA; v_call: TRBV30; cdr3_aa: CAWRGAGYEQYF
j_call: TRBJ2-7; clone_size: NA; v_call: TRBV9; cdr3_aa: CASSLGQSSYEQYF
j_call: TRBJ1-1; clone_size: NA; v_call: TRBV2; cdr3_aa: CASSDPTFFDRETEAFF
j_call: TRBJ1-2; clone_size: few; v_call: TRBV2; cdr3_aa: CASSQGGQGNYGYTF
j_call: TRBJ1-2; clone_size: once; v_call: TRBV5-1; cdr3_aa: CASSFSGTGPRNYGYTF
j_call: TRBJ2-5; clone_size: NA; v_call: TRBV7-8; cdr3_aa: CASSLGQPGETQYF
j_call: TRBJ1-5; clone_size: NA; v_call: TRBV27; cdr3_aa: CASSLEVNQPQHF
j_call: TRBJ2-7; clone_size: NA; v_call: TRBV10-3; cdr3_aa: CAISPGTGAGEQYF
j_call: TRBJ1-2; clone_size: NA; v_call: TRBV5-1; cdr3_aa: CASSLGGDRENYGYTF
j_call: TRBJ2-2; clone_size: NA; v_call: TRBV7-3; cdr3_aa: CASSPLWTGVNTGELFF
j_call: TRBJ1-3; clone_size: NA; v_call: TRBV5-8; cdr3_aa: CASRPTGAGNTIYF
j_call: TRBJ1-5; clone_size: NA; v_call: TRBV2; cdr3_aa: CASSVPMGGAGQPQHF
j_call: TRBJ2-1; clone_size: NA; v_call: TRBV11-2; cdr3_aa: CASSSGLINEQFF